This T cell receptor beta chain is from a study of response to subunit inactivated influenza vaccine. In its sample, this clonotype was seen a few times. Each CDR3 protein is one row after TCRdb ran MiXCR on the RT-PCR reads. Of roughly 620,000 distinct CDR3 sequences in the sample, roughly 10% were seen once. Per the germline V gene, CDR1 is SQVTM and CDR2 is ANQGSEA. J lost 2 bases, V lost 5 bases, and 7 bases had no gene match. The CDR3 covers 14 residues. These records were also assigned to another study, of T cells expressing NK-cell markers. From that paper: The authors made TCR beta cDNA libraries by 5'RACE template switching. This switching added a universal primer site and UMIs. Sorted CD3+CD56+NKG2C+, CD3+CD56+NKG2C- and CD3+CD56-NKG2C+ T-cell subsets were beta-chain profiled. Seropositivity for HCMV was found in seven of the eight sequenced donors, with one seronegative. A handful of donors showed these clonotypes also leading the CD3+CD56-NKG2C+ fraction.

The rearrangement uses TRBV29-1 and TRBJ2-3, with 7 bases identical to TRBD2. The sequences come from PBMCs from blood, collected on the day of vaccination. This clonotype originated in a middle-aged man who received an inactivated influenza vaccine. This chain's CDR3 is CSVRETSATDTQYF. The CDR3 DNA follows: TGCAGCGTTCGTGAAACTAGCGCCACAGATACGCAGTATTTT.